These 8 T cell receptor beta chains came from one sample sequenced in a study of beta chain features in type 1 diabetes. Since all of the isolated RNA was reverse transcribed, expressed TCRB transcripts were what got sequenced. Libraries were prepared by immunoSEQ multiplex PCR; TCRdb keeps only in-frame clonotypes and omits some of them. The table records hundreds of thousands of clones, under 20% of them present only once. Material for sequencing was naive CD4+ T cells from blood. These receptors all stem from a young woman in good health.

This chain links TRBV6-6 with TRBJ1-2; 8 nucleotides line up with TRBD1. Germline CDR1 reads MNHNY; CDR2 reads SVGAGI (reference sequence). Trimming took 6 bases from V and 3 from J; bases not matched to a gene: 6. The CDR3 totals 14 residues. This CDR3 is CASSTKTGDYGYTF. The CDR3 DNA follows: TGTGCCAGCAGCACGAAGACAGGGGACTATGGCTACACCTTC.

In this sample, this clone turned up a few times. The chain employs TRBV4-3 and TRBJ1-4; D ambiguous. Germline CDR1 LGHNA, CDR2 YSLEER. Trimming removed 1 base from V and 4 bases from J, with 19 bases in between. This CDR3 has 18 amino acids. The CDR3 spells CASSQGRSVYRSNEKLFF. CDR3 DNA: TGCGCCAGCAGCCAAGGTAGATCCGTGTACAGAAGTAATGAAAAACTGTTTTTT.

The V gene is TRBV2, the J gene TRBJ2-3; D is unresolved. The V gene's germline CDR1 is SNHLY and CDR2 FYNNEI. The CDR3 extends over 12 amino acids. V was shortened by 4 bases and J by 6 bases, with 8 bases between the two germline ends. CDR3 protein: CASSVVGDTQYF. The CDR3 DNA sequence: TGTGCCAGCAGTGTAGTCGGGGATACGCAGTATTTT.

This clone has just a few counts. V is TRBV28 and J is TRBJ2-1, with TRBD1 matching over 10 bases. CDR1 is MDHEN and CDR2 is SYDVKM in the germline V gene. V lost 8 bases to trimming and J lost 9 bases; unmatched junction nucleotides: 1. The CDR3 has 11 amino acids. In nucleotides, the CDR3 is TGTGCCAGCGGACAGGGGGTTGAGCAGTTCTTC. Protein: CASGQGVEQFF.

This clone appeared a few times. The genes are TRBV5-1 and TRBJ2-1; 8 bases line up with TRBD2. There are 18 residues in the CDR3. In germline, CDR1 is SGHRS, CDR2 YFSETQ. Losses at the gene ends were 1 base for V and 2 bases for J; bases not matched to a gene: 11. This CDR3 reads CASSLRPSRREAYNEQFF. Here the CDR3 DNA reads TGCGCCAGCAGCTTGAGGCCTTCTCGGCGGGAGGCCTACAATGAGCAGTTCTTC.

The table lists this clone with a few counts. The chain is built from TRBV2 and TRBJ2-1; 7 nucleotides align to TRBD1. CDR1 is SNHLY, CDR2 FYNNEI, per germline. The CDR3 contains 15 residues. J was trimmed by 9 bases and V by 0 bases; bases with no gene match: 8. Written as DNA, the CDR3 is TGTGCCAGCAGTGAAGCGGGGAACAGGGGAACTGAGCAGTTCTTC. Translated: CASSEAGNRGTEQFF.

This clone was observed a handful of times. CDR3: CASSVHPSDKETQYF. In DNA form, the CDR3 reads TGTGCCAGCAGCGTCCACCCTAGCGATAAAGAGACCCAGTACTTC. The chain has TRBV11-3 and TRBJ2-5; TRBD2 is a possible D gene (6 bases). V was cut by 5 bases and J by 3 bases, with 16 bases left in between. CDR3 size: 15 residues. The germline V gene has CDR1 SGHNT and CDR2 YENEEA.

The genes are TRBV29-1 and TRBJ2-6; D unclear. In germline, CDR1 is SQVTM, CDR2 ANQGSEA. CDR3 length: 11 residues. Trimming pared 4 bases from V and 4 bases from J, leaving 2 bases between. Here the CDR3 reads CSVGGANVLTF. CDR3 bases: TGCAGCGTTGGAGGGGCCAACGTCCTGACTTTC.